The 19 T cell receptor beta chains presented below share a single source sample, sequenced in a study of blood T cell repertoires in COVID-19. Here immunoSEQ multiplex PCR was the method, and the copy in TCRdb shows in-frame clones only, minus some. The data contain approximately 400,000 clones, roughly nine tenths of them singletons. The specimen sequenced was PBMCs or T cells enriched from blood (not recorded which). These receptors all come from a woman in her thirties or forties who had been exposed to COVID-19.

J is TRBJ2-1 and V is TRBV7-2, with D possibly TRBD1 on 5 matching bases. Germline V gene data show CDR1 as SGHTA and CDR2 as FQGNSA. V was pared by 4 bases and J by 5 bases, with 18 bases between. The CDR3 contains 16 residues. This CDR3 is CASSSLQVRPNNEQFF. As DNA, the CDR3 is TGTGCCAGCAGCTCGCTACAGGTCCGACCCAACAATGAGCAGTTCTTC.

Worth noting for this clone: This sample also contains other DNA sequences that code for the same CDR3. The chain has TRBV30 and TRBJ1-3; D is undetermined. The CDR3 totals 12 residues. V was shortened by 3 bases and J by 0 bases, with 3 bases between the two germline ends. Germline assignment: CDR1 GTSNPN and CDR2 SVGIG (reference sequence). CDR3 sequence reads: CAWSYSGNTIYF. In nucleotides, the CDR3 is TGTGCCTGGAGCTACTCTGGAAACACCATATATTTT.

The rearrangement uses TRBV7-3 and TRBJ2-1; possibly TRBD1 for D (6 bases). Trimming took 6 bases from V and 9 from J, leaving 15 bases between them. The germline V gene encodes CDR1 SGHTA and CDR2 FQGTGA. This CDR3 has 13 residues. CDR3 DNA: TGTGCCAGCAGTTTGCGAGGGGGTATTGAGCAGTTCTTC. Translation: CASSLRGGIEQFF.

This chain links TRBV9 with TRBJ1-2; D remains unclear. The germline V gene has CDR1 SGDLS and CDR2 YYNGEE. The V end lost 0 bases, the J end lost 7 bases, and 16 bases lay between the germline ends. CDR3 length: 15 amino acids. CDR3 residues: CASSVVAYSLGGYTF. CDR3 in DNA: TGTGCCAGCAGCGTAGTGGCTTACAGCCTCGGTGGCTACACCTTC.

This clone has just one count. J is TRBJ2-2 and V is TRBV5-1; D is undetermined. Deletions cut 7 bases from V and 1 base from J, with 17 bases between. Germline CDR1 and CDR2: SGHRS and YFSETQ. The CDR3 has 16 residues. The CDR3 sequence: CASSQTVSRNTGELFF. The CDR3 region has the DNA TGCGCCAGCTCTCAAACAGTCTCCCGGAACACCGGGGAGCTGTTTTTT. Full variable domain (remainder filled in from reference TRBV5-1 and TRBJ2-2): KAGVTQTPRYLIKTRGQQVTLSCSPISGHRSVSWYQQTPGQGLQFLFEYFSETQRNKGNFPGRFSGRQFSNSRSEMNVSTLELGDSALYLCASSQTVSRNTGELFFGEGSRLTVL.

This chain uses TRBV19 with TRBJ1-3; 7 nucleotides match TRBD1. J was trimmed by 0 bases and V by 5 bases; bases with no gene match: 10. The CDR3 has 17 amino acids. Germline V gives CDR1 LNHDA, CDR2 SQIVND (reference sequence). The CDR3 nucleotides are TGTGCCAGTAGTCCTTGGCGGGGACAGCCCTCTGGAAACACCATATATTTT. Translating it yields CASSPWRGQPSGNTIYF.

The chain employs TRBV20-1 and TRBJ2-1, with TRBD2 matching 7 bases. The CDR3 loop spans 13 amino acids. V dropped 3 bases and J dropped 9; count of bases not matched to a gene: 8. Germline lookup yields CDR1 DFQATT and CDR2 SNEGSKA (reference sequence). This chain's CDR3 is CSASPRTSTEQFF. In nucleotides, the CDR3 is TGCAGTGCTAGTCCCCGGACTAGTACTGAGCAGTTCTTC.

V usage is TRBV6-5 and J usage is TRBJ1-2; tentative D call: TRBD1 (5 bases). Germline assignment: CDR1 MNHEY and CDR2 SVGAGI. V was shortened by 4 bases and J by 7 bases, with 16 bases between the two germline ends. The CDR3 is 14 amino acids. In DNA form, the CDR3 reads TGTGCCAGCAGTTCCACGACAGTTAAGGTTGGCTACACCTTC. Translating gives CASSSTTVKVGYTF.

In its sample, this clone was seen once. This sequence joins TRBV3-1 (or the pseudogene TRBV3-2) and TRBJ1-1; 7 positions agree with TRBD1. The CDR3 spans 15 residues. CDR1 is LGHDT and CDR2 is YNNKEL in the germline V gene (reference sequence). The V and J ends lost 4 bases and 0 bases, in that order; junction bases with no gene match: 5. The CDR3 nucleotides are TGTGCCAGCAGCCGCTGGGACAGCATGAACACTGAAGCTTTCTTT. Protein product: CASSRWDSMNTEAFF.

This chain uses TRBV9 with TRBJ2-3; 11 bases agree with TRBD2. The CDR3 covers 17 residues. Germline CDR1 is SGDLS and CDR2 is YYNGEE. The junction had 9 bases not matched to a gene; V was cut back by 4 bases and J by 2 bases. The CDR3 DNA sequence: TGTGCCAGCAGCCCCGAGGGGACTAGCGGTCTCACAGATACGCAGTATTTT. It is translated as CASSPEGTSGLTDTQYF.

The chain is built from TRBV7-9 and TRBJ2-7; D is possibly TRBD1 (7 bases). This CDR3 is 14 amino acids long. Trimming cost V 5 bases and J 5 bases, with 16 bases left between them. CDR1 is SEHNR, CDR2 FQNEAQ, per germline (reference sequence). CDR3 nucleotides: TGTGCCAGCAGCCCCTCAGGGGGGTTGCACGAGCAGTACTTC. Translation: CASSPSGGLHEQYF.

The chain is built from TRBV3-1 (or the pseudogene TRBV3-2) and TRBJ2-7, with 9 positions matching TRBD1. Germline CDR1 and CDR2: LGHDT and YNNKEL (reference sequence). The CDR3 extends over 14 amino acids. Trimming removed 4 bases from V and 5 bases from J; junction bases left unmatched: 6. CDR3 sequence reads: CASSPGQGNDEQYF. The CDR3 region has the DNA TGTGCCAGCAGCCCTGGACAGGGGAACGACGAGCAGTACTTC.

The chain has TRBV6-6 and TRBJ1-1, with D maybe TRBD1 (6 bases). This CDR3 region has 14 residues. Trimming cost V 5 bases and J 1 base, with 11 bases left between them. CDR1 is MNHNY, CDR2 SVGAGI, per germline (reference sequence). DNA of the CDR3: TGTGCCAGCAGTCGATCGGGACAGAACACTGAAGCTTTCTTT. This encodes CASSRSGQNTEAFF.

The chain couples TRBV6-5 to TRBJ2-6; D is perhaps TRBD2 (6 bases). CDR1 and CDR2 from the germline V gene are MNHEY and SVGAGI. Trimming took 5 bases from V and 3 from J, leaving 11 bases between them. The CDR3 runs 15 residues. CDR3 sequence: CASSPPGVGANVLTF. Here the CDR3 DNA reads TGTGCCAGCAGTCCACCGGGGGTTGGGGCCAACGTCCTGACTTTC.

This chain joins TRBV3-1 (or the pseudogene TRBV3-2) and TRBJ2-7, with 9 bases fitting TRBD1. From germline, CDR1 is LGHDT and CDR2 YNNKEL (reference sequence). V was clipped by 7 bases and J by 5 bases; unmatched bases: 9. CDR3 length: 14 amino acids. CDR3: CASTADRGNDEQYF. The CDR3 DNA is TGTGCCAGCACCGCGGACAGGGGTAACGACGAGCAGTACTTC.

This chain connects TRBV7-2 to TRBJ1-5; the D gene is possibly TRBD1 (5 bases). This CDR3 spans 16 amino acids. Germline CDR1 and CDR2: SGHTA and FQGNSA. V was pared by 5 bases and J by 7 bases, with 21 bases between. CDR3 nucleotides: TGTGCCAGCAGCCACTCAGGAGGGCAGGGCGGCCAGCCCCAGCATTTT. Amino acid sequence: CASSHSGGQGGQPQHF.

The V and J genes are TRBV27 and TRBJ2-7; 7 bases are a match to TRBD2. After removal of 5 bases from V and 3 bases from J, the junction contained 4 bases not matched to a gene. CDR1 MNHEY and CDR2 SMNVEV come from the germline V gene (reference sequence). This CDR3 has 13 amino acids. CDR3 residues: CASSPRTSYEQYF. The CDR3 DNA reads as TGTGCCAGCAGTCCCCGGACTAGCTACGAGCAGTACTTC.

Written as DNA, the CDR3 is TGCAGCGTTGACGGCGGTCCATTCTCGACAGGGAGTTCTGAAAAACTGTTTTTT. Translating gives CSVDGGPFSTGSSEKLFF. The chain combines TRBV29-1 with TRBJ1-4; the match to TRBD1 covers 7 bases. The CDR3 is 18 residues long. The ends lost 3 bases at V and 7 bases at J; junction bases unmatched: 20. Per germline, CDR1 SQVTM and CDR2 ANQGSEA.

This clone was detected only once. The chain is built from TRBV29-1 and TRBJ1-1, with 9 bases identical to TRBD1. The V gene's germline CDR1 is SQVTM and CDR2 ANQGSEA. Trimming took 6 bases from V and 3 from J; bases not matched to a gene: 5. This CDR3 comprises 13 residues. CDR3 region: CSVRDRAHTEAFF. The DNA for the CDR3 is TGCAGCGTGAGGGACAGGGCCCACACTGAAGCTTTCTTT. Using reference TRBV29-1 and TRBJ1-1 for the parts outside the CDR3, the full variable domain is SAVISQKPSRDICQRGTSLTIQCQVDSQVTMMFWYRQQPGQSLTLIATANQGSEATYESGFVIDKFPISRPNLTFSTLTVSNMSPEDSSIYLCSVRDRAHTEAFFGQGTRLTVV.